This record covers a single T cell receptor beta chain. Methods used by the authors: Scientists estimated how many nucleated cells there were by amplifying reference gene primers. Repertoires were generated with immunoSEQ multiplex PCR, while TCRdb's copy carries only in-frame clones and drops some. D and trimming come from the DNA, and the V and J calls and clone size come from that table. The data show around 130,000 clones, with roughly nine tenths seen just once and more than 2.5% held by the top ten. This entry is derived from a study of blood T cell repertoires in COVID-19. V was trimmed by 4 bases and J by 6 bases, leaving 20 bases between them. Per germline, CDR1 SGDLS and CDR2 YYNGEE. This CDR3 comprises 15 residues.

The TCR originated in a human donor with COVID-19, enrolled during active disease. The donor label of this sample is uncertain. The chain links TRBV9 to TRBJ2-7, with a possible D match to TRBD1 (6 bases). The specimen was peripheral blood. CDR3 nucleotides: TGTGCCAGCAGCCCCGGATTAGGAGCAGGGGCCGAGCAGTACTTC. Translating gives CASSPGLGAGAEQYF.